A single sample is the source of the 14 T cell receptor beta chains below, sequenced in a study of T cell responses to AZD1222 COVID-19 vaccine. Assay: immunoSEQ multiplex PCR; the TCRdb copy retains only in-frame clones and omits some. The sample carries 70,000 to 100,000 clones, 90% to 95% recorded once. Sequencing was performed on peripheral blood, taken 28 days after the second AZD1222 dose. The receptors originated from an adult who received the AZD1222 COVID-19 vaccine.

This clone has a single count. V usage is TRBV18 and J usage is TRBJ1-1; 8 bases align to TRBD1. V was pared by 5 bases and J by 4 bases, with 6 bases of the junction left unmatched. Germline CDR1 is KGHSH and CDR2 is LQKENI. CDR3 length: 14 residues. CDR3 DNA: TGTGCCAGCTCAAGACAGGGGCTGCGCACTGAAGCTTTCTTT. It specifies CASSRQGLRTEAFF.

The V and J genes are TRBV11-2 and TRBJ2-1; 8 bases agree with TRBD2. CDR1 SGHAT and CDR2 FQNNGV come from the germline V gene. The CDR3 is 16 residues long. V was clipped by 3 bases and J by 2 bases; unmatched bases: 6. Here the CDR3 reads CASSLYPGGAYNEQFF. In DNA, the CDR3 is TGTGCCAGCAGCTTGTATCCGGGGGGGGCCTACAATGAGCAGTTCTTC.

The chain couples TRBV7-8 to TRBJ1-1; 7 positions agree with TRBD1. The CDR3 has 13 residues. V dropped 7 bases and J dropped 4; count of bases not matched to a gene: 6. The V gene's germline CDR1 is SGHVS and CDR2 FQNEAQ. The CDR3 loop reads CASTLGQLTEAFF. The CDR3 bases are TGTGCCAGCACATTGGGACAGCTCACTGAAGCTTTCTTT.

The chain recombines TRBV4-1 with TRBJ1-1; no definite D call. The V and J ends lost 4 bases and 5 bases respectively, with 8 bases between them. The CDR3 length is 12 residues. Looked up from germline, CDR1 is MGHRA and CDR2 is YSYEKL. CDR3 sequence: CASSPAGTEAFF. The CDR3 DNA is TGCGCCAGCAGCCCGGCTGGTACTGAAGCTTTCTTT.

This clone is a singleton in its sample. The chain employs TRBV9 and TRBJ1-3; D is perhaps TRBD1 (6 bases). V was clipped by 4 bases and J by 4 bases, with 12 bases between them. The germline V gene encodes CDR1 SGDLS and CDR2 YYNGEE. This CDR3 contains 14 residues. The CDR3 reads CASSPRTAGNTIYF. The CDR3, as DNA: TGTGCCAGCAGCCCTAGGACAGCCGGAAACACCATATATTTT.

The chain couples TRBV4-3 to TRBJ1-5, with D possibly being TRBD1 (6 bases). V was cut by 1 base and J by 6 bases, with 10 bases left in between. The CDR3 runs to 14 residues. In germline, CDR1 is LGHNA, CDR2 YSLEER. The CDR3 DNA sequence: TGCGCCAGCAGCCAAGTCAGGGGAGTTCAGCCCCAGCATTTT. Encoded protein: CASSQVRGVQPQHF.

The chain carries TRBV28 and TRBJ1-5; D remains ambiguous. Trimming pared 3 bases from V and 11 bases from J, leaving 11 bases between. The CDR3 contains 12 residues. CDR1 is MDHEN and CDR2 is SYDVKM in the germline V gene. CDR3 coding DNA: TGTGCCAGCAGTTTGAGTTCGGCGGCCCAGCATTTT. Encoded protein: CASSLSSAAQHF.

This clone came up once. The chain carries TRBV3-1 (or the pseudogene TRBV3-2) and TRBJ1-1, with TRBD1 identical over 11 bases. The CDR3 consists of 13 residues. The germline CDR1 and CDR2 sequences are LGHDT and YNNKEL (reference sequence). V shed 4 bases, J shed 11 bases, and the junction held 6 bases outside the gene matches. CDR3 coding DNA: TGTGCCAGCAGCCTCCGGACAGGGGGCCAGGCTTTCTTT. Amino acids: CASSLRTGGQAFF.

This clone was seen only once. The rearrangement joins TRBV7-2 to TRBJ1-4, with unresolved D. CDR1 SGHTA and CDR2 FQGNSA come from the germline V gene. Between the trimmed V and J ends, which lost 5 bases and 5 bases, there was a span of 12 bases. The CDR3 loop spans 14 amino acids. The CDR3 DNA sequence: TGTGCCAGCAGCCCATGGGAAGGGAATGAAAAACTGTTTTTT. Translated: CASSPWEGNEKLFF.

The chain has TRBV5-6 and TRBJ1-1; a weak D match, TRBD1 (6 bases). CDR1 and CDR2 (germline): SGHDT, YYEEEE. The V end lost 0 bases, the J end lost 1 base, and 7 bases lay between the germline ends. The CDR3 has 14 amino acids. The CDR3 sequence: CASSLEDRNTEAFF. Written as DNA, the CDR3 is TGTGCCAGCAGCTTGGAGGACAGGAACACTGAAGCTTTCTTT.

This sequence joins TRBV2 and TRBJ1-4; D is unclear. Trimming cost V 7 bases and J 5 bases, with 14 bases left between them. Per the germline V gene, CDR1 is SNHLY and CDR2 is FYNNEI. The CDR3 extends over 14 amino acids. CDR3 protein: CASNGQPNNEKLFF. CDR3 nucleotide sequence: TGTGCCAGCAATGGGCAACCTAACAATGAAAAACTGTTTTTT.

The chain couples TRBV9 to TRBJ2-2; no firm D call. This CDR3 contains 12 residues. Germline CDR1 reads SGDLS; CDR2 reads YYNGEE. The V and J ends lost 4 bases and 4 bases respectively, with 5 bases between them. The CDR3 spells CASSLSTGELFF. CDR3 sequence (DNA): TGTGCCAGCAGCTTAAGCACCGGGGAGCTGTTTTTT. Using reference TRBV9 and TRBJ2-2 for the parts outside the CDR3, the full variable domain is DSGVTQTPKHLITATGQRVTLRCSPRSGDLSVYWYQQSLDQGLQFLIQYYNGEERAKGNILERFSAQQFPDLHSELNLSSLELGDSALYFCASSLSTGELFFGEGSRLTVL.

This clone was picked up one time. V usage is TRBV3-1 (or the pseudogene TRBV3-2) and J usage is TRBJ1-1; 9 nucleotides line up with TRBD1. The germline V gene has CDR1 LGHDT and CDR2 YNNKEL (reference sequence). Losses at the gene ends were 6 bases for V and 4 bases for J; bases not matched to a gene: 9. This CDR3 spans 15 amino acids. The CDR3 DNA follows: TGTGCCAGCAGGGAAGCCGGGACAGGGAGCACTGAAGCTTTCTTT. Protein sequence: CASREAGTGSTEAFF.

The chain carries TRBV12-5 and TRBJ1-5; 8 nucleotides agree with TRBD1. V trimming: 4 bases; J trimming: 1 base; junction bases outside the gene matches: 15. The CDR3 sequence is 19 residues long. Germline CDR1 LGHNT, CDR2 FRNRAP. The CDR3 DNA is TGTGCTAGTGGTTCGGCCTACGAGTTTCGGACAGGGAGCAATCAGCCCCAGCATTTT. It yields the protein CASGSAYEFRTGSNQPQHF.